This is a list of T cell receptor beta chains from one sample in a study of CD8+CD57+ T cells in acquired aplastic anemia. TCRdb analysed the reads with MiXCR anew, one entry per CDR3 protein. The table records about 140,000 distinct CDR3 sequences, more than 35% of them present only once. What was sequenced was sorted CD4+, CD8+, or CD8+CD57+ T cells (not recorded which) from PBMCs. Every receptor here comes from a human donor in good health, serving as a control. Both conserved end residues are part of each CDR3. The order of the fields is clone size, V gene, D gene, J gene, CDR3 DNA, CDR3 protein. A D gene is named only where the DNA matches it firmly. Expanded clones get a size class; other rows say once, few or many, or leave the size out.

-,TRBV19,TRBD1,TRBJ2-7,TGTGCCAGCAGCCGGACAGGACCTCCCTACGAGCAGTACTTC,CASSRTGPPYEQYF
many,TRBV19,TRBD1,TRBJ1-1,TGTGCCAGTAGCCTGACAGGGGCGATTCGCCCAGCTTTCTTT,CASSLTGAIRPAFF
few,TRBV4-2,-,TRBJ1-4,TGTGCCCGCAGCCAAGCTCCAGGATCGGGAGAAAAACTGTTTTTT,CARSQAPGSGEKLFF
once,TRBV2,-,TRBJ1-6,TGTGCCAGCAGCGCAGGGGCAGGGTCACCCCTCCACTTT,CASSAGAGSPLHF
many,TRBV12-3/TRBV12-4,-,TRBJ1-6,TGTGCCAGCAGTCAATATAATTCACCCCTCCACTTT,CASSQYNSPLHF
many,TRBV6-2/TRBV6-3,TRBD1,TRBJ2-7,TGTGCCAGCAGTTACACTCAGGGGGCTGTGTACGAGCAGTACTTC,CASSYTQGAVYEQYF
-,TRBV7-2,-,TRBJ2-6,TGTGCCAGCTCCGGACAACCTGGGGCCAACGTCCTGACTTTC,CASSGQPGANVLTF
-,TRBV18,TRBD1,TRBJ1-3,TGTGCCAGCCCACGACAGGGGCTCAACTCTGGAAACACCATATATTTT,CASPRQGLNSGNTIYF
-,TRBV15,-,TRBJ1-4,TGTGCCACCAGCGCGCAGGCTGGGCCGGCGGAAAAACTGTTTTTT,CATSAQAGPAEKLFF
-,TRBV4-1,-,TRBJ2-1,TGCGCCAGCAGCCAAGGACCCAACTTCCCCTACAATGAGCAGTTCTTC,CASSQGPNFPYNEQFF
many,TRBV29-1,-,TRBJ1-1,TGCAGCGTTGTTACAGGGAGGTCGGACACTGAAGCTTTCTTT,CSVVTGRSDTEAFF
-,TRBV10-3,-,TRBJ2-7,TGTGCCATCAGTGTAGGAGGGCTTGGGAGCTCCTACGAGCAGTACTTC,CAISVGGLGSSYEQYF
many,TRBV10-1,-,TRBJ1-1,TGCGCCAGTCGAGACAGATCGGGCACTGAAGCTTTCTTT,CASRDRSGTEAFF
few,TRBV29-1,TRBD1,TRBJ1-1,TGCAGCGTGCAGGGACAGGCAACCACTGAAGCTTTCTTT,CSVQGQATTEAFF
many,TRBV4-1,-,TRBJ1-3,TGCGCCAGCAGCCAAGATGATCGGCAGGGACTCTCTGGAAACACCATATATTTT,CASSQDDRQGLSGNTIYF
-,TRBV3-1,-,TRBJ1-1,TGTGCCAGCAGCCCTTTAGGAGGGATCACTGAAGCTTTCTTT,CASSPLGGITEAFF
-,TRBV7-3,TRBD1,TRBJ2-5,TGTGCCAGCAGCCCAGGACAGGGAGGATGGGAGACCCAGTACTTC,CASSPGQGGWETQYF
-,TRBV2,-,TRBJ2-1,TGTGCCAGCAGTGAATCACGGGGGTGGGAAGAGCAGTTCTTC,CASSESRGWEEQFF
-,TRBV29-1,-,TRBJ2-5,TGCAGCGCCGGGGAGGAACAAGAGACCCAGTACTTC,CSAGEEQETQYF
many,TRBV12-3/TRBV12-4,TRBD1,TRBJ1-5,TGTGCCAGCAGAAGACAGGGCCTCGGTCAGCCCCAGCATTTT,CASRRQGLGQPQHF
-,TRBV19,-,TRBJ1-2,TGTGCCAGTAGACCCGCCGGTGCTAGCTATGGCTACACCTTC,CASRPAGASYGYTF
few,TRBV4-1,-,TRBJ1-1,TGCGCCAGCAGCCATAGATGGGCGAACACTGAAGCTTTCTTT,CASSHRWANTEAFF
-,TRBV20-1,-,TRBJ2-7,TGCAGTGCTAGGGACGCAGGGCGATACGAGCAGTACTTC,CSARDAGRYEQYF